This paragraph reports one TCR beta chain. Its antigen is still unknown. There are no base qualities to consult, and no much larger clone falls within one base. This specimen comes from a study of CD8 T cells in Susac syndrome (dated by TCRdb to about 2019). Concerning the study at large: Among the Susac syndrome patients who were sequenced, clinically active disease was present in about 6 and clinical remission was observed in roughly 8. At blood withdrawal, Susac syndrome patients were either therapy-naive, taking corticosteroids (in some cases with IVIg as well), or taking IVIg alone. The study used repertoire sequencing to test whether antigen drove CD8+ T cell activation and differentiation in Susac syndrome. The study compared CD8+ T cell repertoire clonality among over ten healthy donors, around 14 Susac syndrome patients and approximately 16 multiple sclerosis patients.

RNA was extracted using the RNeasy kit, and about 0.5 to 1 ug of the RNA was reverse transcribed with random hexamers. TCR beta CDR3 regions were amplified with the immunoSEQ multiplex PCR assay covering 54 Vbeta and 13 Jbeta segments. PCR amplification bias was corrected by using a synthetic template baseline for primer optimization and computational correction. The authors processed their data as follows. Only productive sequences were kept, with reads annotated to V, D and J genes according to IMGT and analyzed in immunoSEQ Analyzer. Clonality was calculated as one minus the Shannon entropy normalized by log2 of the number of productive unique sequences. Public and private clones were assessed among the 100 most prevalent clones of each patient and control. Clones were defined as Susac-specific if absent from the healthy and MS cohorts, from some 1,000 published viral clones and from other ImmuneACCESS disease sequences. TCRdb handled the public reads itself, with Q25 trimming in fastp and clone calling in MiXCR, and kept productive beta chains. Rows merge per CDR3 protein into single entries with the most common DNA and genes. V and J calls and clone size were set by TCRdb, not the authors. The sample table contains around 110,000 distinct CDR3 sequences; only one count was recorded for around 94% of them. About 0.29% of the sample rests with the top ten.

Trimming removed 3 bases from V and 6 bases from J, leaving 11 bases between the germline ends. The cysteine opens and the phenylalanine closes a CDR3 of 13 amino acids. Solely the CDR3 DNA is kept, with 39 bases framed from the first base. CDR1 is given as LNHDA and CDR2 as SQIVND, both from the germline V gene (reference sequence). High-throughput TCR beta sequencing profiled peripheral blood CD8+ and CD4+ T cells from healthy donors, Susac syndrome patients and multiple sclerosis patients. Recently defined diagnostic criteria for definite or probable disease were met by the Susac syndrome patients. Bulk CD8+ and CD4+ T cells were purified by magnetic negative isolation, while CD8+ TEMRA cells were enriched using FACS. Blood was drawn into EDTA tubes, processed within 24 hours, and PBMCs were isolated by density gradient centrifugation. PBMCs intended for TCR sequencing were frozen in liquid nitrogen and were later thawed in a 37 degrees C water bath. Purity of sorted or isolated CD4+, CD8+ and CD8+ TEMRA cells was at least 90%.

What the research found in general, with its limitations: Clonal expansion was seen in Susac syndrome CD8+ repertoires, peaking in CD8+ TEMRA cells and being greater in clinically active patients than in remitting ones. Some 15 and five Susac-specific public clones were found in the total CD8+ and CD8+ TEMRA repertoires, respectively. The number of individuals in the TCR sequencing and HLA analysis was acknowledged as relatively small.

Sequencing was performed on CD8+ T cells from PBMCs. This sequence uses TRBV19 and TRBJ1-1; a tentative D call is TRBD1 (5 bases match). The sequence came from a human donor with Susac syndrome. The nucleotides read TGTGCCAGTAGTATCAGGAAAGGGGCTGAAGCTTTCTTT. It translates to CASSIRKGAEAFF.